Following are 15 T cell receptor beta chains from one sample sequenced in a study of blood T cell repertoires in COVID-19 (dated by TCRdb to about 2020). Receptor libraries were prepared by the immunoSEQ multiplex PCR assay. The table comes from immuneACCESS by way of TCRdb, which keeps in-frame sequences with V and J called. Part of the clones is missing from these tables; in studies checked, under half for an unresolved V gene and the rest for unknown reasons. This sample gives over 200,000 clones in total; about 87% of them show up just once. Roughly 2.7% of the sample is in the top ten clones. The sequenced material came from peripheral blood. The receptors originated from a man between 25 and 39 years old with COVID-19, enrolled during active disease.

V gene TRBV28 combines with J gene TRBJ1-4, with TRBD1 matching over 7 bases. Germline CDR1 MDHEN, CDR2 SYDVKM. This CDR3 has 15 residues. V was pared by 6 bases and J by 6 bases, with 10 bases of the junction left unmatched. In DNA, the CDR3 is TGTGCCAGCAGCCGTCAGGACAGGCGGGATGAAAAACTGTTTTTT. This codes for CASSRQDRRDEKLFF.

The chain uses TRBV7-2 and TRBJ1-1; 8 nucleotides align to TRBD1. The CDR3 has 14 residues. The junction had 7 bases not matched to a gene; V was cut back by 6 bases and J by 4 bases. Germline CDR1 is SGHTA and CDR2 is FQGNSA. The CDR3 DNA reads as TGTGCCAGCAGGAGGACAGGGCGTGGCACTGAAGCTTTCTTT. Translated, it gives CASRRTGRGTEAFF.

CDR3 sequence reads: CASSLFLDTRLAGGREQFF. The CDR3 DNA reads TGTGCCAGCAGCTTATTCTTGGACACCAGACTAGCGGGAGGGCGTGAGCAGTTCTTC. This chain uses TRBV7-9 with TRBJ2-1; 14 bases fit TRBD2. The CDR3 contains 19 residues. The germline V gene has CDR1 SEHNR and CDR2 FQNEAQ (reference sequence). The V gene end was trimmed by 2 bases and the J gene end by 9 bases; junction bases not matched to a gene: 15.

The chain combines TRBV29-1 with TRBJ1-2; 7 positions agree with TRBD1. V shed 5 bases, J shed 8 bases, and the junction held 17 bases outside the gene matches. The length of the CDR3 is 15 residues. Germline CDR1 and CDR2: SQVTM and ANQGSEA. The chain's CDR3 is CSVLIFDEGARGYTF. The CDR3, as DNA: TGCAGCGTTCTGATATTCGATGAGGGGGCGCGAGGCTACACCTTC.

The CDR3 coding sequence is TGTGCCAGCAGTTCGGGACTAGCGGACTACAATGAGCAGTTCTTC. This translates into CASSSGLADYNEQFF. The chain has TRBV28 and TRBJ2-1, with 11 bases fitting TRBD2. Germline V gene data show CDR1 as MDHEN and CDR2 as SYDVKM. CDR3 length: 15 amino acids. V trimming: 4 bases; J trimming: 3 bases; junction bases outside the gene matches: 2.

The CDR3 region is CASSPDTGSGNTIYF. In nucleotides, the CDR3 is TGTGCCAGCAGCCCGGACACGGGCTCTGGAAACACCATATATTTT. V and J are TRBV28 and TRBJ1-3; possible D gene TRBD1, 5 bases. The ends were cut back, 6 bases at V and 0 bases at J, with 12 bases in the middle. The CDR3 contains 15 residues. Germline CDR1 and CDR2: MDHEN and SYDVKM.

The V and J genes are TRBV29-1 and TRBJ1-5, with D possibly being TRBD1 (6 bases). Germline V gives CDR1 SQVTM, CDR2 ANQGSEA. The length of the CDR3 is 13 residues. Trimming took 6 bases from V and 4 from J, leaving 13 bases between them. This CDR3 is CSVQGSQNQPQHF. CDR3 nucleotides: TGCAGCGTACAGGGTTCTCAAAATCAGCCCCAGCATTTT. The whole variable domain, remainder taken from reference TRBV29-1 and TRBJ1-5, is SAVISQKPSRDICQRGTSLTIQCQVDSQVTMMFWYRQQPGQSLTLIATANQGSEATYESGFVIDKFPISRPNLTFSTLTVSNMSPEDSSIYLCSVQGSQNQPQHFGDGTRLSIL.

In DNA, the CDR3 is TGCAGCGGGAGCTTGAACACTGAAGCTTTCTTT. It specifies CSGSLNTEAFF. This chain links TRBV29-1 with TRBJ1-1; D not certain. V was clipped by 7 bases and J by 0 bases, with 6 bases between them. CDR1 and CDR2 (germline): SQVTM, ANQGSEA. The CDR3 consists of 11 residues.

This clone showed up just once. CDR3 protein: CASSLTPLAGEAGELFF. The DNA for the CDR3 is TGTGCCAGCAGCTTAACGCCGCTAGCGGGAGAGGCCGGGGAGCTGTTTTTT. The chain recombines TRBV7-3 with TRBJ2-2; 10 bases line up with TRBD2. The germline CDR1 and CDR2 sequences are SGHTA and FQGTGA. This CDR3 is built from 17 residues. Germline trimming cut 0 bases from V and 6 bases from J; bases unmatched to any gene: 7. Variable domain in full (rest from reference TRBV7-3 and TRBJ2-2): GAGVSQTPSNKVTEKGKYVELRCDPISGHTALYWYRQSLGQGPEFLIYFQGTGAADDSGLPNDRFFAVRPEGSVSTLKIQRTERGDSAVYLCASSLTPLAGEAGELFFGEGSRLTVL.

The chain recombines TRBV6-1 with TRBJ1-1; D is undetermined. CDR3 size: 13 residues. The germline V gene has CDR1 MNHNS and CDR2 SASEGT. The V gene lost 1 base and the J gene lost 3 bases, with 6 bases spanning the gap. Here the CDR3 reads CASSEVEYTEAFF. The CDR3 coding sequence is TGTGCCAGCAGTGAAGTAGAATACACTGAAGCTTTCTTT.

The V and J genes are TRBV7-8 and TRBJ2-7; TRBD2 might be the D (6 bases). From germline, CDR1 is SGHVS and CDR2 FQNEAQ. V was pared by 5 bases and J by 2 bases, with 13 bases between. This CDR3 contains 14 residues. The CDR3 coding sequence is TGTGCCAGCAGCCCCCGCGGGGCTGCCTACGAGCAGTACTTC. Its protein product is CASSPRGAAYEQYF.

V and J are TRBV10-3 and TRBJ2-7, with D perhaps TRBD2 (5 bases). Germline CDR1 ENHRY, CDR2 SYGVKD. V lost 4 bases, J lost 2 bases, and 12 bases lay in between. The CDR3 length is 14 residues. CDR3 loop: CAISAASIPYEQYF. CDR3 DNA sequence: TGTGCCATCAGTGCGGCTAGCATACCCTACGAGCAGTACTTC.

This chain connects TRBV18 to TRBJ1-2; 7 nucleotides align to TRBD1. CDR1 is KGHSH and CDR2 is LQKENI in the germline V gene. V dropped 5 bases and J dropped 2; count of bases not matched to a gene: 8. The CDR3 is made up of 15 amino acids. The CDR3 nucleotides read TGTGCCAGCTCATCCGGGACAGCTCTGAACTATGGCTACACCTTC. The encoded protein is CASSSGTALNYGYTF.

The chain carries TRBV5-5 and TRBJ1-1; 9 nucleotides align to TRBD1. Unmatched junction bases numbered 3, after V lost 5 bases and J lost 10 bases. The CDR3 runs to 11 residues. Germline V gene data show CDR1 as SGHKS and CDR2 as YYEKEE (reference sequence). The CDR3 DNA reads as TGTGCCAGCAGTTTACAGGGGGCAGCTTTCTTT. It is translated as CASSLQGAAFF. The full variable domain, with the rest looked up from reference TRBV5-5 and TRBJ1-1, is DAGVTQSPTHLIKTRGQQVTLRCSPISGHKSVSWYQQVLGQGPQFIFQYYEKEERGRGNFPDRFSARQFPNYSSELNVNALLLGDSALYLCASSLQGAAFFGQGTRLTVV.

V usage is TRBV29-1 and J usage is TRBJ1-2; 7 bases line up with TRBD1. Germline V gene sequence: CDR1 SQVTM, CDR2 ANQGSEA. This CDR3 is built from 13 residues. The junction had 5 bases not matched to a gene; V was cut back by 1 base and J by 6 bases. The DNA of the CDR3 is TGCAGCGTTGAAGGCCGACAGGGAAATGGCTACACCTTC. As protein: CSVEGRQGNGYTF. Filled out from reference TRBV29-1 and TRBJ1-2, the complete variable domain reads SAVISQKPSRDICQRGTSLTIQCQVDSQVTMMFWYRQQPGQSLTLIATANQGSEATYESGFVIDKFPISRPNLTFSTLTVSNMSPEDSSIYLCSVEGRQGNGYTFGSGTRLTVV.